This TCR beta chain was sequenced in a study of T cells in Graves' hyperthyroidism and ophthalmopathy. Findings and limits, study-wide: Ophthalmopathy was model-predicted a median about 7.1 months pre-onset. Most clonotypes expanded in the thyroid (above 0.001) were also present in blood. The authors' 13 V-J model separated ophthalmopathy from stable hyperthyroidism.

The CDR3 length is 12 residues. Germline V lookup: CDR1 SQVTM, CDR2 ANQGSEA. The V end was cut by 3 bases, the J end by 5 bases, with 7 bases between. Not enrolled were patients with uncontrolled infection, other autoimmune disease, pregnancy or lactation. This clonotype was seen a handful of times. The target antigen is unknown. Using RNA transcripts as the source, TCR beta CDR3 regions were amplified. Primed by the HTBI set, a first-round RT-PCR was run on the TCR CDR3. TCRdb called the multiplex PCR reads again in MiXCR, with one record for every CDR3 protein. The sample includes 450,000 to 550,000 distinct CDR3 sequences, around 22% of them seen just once.

The receptor's source is a woman younger than 45 with Graves' ophthalmopathy. The sequenced material came from blood. The chain is built from TRBV29-1 and TRBJ2-2; D unclear. CDR3 DNA: TGCAGCGTTGATCCCGGGACCGGGGAGCTGTTTTTT. It codes for CSVDPGTGELFF.